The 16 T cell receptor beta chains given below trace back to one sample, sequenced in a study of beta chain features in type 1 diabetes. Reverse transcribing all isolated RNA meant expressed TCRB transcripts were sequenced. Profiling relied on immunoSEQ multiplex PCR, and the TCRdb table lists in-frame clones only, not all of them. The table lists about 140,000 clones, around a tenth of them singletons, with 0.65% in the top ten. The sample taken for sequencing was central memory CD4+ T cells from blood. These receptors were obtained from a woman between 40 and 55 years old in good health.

Here the CDR3 reads CASSRDRSNQPQHF. The CDR3 DNA follows: TGTGCCAGCAGCAGGGATAGGAGCAATCAGCCCCAGCATTTT. The V and J genes are TRBV6-5 and TRBJ1-5, with a tentative D call TRBD1 (5 bases). Germline V CDR1 and CDR2: MNHEY, SVGAGI. V lost 6 bases and J 1 base, leaving 10 bases between the germline ends. There are 14 residues in the CDR3.

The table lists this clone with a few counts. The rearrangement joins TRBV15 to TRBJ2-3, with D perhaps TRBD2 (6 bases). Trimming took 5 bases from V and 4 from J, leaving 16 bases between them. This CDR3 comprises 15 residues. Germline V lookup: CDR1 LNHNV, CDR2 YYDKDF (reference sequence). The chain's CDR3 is CATSVEWREADTQYF. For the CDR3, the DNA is TGTGCCACCAGCGTGGAGTGGAGGGAGGCAGATACGCAGTATTTT.

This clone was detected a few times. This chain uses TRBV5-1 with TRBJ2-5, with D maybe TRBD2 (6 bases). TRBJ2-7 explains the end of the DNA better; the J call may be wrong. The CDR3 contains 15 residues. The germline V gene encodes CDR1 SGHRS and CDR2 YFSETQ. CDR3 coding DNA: TGCGCCAGCAGCTTGGCTCTCCCGGGAGACTACGAGCAGTACTTC. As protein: CASSLALPGDYEQYF.

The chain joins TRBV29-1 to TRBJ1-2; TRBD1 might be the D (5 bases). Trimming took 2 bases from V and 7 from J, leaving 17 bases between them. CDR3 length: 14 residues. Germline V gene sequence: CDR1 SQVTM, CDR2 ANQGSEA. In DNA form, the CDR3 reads TGCAGCGTTGAAAGTCCCGTGGGGCAAAGTGGCTACACCTTC. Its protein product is CSVESPVGQSGYTF.

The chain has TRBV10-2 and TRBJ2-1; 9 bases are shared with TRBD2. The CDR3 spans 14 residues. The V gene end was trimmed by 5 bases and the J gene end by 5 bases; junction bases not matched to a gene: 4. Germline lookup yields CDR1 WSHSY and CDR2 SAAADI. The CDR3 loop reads CASSIAGANNEQFF. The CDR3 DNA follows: TGCGCCAGCAGTATAGCGGGGGCTAACAATGAGCAGTTCTTC.

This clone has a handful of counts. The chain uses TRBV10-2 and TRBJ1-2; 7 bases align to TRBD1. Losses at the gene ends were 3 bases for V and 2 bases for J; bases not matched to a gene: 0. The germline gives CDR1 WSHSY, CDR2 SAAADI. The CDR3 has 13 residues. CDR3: CASSEQGNYGYTF. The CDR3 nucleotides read TGCGCCAGCAGTGAACAGGGGAACTATGGCTACACCTTC.

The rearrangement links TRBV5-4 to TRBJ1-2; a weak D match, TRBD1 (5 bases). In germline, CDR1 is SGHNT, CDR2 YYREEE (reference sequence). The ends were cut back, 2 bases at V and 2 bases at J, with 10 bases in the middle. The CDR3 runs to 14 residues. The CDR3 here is CASSFGQGNYGYTF. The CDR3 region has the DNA TGTGCCAGCAGCTTTGGGCAGGGCAACTATGGCTACACCTTC.

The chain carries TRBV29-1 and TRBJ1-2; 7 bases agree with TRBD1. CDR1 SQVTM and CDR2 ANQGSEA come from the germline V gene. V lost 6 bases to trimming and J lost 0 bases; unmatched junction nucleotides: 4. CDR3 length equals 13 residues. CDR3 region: CSVTGQANYGYTF. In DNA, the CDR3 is TGCAGCGTCACCGGACAGGCTAACTATGGCTACACCTTC.

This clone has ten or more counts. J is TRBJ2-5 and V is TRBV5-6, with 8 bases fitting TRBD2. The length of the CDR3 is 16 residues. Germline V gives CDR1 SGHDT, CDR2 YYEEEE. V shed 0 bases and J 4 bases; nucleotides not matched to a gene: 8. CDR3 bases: TGTGCCAGCAGCTTGGCCGGGCGGGGGGTTGGAGAGACCCAGTACTTC. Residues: CASSLAGRGVGETQYF.

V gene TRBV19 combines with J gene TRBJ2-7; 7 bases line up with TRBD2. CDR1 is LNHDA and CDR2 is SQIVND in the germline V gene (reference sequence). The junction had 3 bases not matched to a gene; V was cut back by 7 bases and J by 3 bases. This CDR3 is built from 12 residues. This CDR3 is CASIGEGYEQYF. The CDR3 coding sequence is TGTGCCAGTATTGGGGAGGGCTACGAGCAGTACTTC. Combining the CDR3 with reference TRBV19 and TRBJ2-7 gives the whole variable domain DGGITQSPKYLFRKEGQNVTLSCEQNLNHDAMYWYRQDPGQGLRLIYYSQIVNDFQKGDIAEGYSVSREKKESFPLTVTSAQKNPTAFYLCASIGEGYEQYFGPGTRLTVT.

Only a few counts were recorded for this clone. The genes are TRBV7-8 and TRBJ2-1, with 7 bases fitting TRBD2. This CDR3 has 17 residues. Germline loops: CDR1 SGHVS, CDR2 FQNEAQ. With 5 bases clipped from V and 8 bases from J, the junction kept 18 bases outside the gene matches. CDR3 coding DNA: TGTGCCAGCAGCGAAATCCGGGACTACCAAATGTGGGATGAGCAGTTCTTC. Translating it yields CASSEIRDYQMWDEQFF.

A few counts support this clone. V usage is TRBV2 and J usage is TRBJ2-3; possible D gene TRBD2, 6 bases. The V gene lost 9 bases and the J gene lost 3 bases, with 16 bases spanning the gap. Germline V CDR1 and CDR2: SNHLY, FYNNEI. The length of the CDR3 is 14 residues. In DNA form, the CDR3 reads TGTGCCAGTCACCCGGGACTTCTAACAGATACGCAGTATTTT. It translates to CASHPGLLTDTQYF.

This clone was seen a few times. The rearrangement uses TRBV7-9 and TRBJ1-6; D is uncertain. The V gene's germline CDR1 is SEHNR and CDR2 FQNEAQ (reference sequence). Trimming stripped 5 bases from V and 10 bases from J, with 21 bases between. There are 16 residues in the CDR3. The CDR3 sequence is CASSQDPGRMQSPLHF. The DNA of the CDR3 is TGTGCCAGCAGCCAAGATCCCGGCAGGATGCAATCACCCCTCCACTTT.

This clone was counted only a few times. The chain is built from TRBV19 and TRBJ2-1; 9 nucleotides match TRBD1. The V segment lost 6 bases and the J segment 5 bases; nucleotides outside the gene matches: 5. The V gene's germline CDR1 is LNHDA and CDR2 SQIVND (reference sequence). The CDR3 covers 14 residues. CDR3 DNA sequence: TGTGCCAGTAGAAGGACAGGGGAAAACAATGAGCAGTTCTTC. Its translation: CASRRTGENNEQFF.

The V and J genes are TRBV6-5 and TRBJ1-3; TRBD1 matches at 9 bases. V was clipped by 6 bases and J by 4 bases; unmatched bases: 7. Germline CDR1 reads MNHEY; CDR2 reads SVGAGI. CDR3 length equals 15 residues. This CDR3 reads CASRDTGGSGNTIYF. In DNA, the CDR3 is TGTGCCAGCAGAGATACAGGGGGCAGCGGAAACACCATATATTTT.

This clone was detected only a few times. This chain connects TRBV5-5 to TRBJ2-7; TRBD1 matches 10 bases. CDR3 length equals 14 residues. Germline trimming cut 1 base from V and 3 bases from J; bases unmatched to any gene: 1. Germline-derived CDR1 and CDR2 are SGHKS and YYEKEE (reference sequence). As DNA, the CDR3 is TGTGCCAGCAGCTTGCGGGACAGGGGCTACGAGCAGTACTTC. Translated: CASSLRDRGYEQYF.